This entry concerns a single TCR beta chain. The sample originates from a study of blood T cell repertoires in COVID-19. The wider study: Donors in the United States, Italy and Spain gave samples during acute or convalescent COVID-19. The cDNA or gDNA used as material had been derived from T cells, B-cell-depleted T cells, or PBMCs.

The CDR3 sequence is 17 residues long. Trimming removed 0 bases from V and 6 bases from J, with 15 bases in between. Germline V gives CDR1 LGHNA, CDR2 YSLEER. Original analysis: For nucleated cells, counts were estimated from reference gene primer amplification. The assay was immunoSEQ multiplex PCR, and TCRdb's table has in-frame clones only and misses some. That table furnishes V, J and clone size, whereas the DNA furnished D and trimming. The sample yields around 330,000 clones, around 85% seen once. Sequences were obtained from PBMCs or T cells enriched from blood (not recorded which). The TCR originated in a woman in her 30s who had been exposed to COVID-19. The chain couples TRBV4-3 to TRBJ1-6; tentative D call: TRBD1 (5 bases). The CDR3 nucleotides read TGCGCCAGCAGCCAAGATACTGGAGGGGCCGGTAATTCACCCCTCCACTTT. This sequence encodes CASSQDTGGAGNSPLHF.